Sequencing of this TCR beta chain was carried out in a study of identical twins. The study, taken as a whole, reports: Weaker excess twin sharing was seen among beta out-of-frame sequences. One should note that invariant MAIT and iNKT cells could partly confound zero-insertion analyses.

Template switching added a universal primer binding site, and final cDNA carried unique molecular identifiers. TCRdb used MiXCR to reprocess the 5' RACE reads, holding one entry per CDR3 protein. This sample carries approximately 670,000 distinct CDR3 sequences, 5.5% to 6.5% of them seen once, and the ten largest clones take around 1.9%. All donors were healthy Caucasians. V lost 2 bases and J lost 5, with 9 bases in between. Germline assignment: CDR1 MGHRA and CDR2 YSYEKL. CDR3 length: 13 residues. This clonotype has a count of ten or more. Its antigen is not identified. Sequenced: naive T cells sorted from blood. This TCR derives from a young man in good health. The chain recombines TRBV4-1 with TRBJ2-5; D not certain. The CDR3 DNA is TGCGCCAGCAGCCAACTTCCTCGCGAGACCCAGTACTTC. Encoded protein: CASSQLPRETQYF.